Below, 21 T cell receptor beta chains from the same sample are listed, as sequenced in a study of cytomegalovirus exposure and HLA in healthy donors. The method was immunoSEQ multiplex PCR; TCRdb's version includes in-frame clones alone and lacks a portion of them. This sample yields about 280,000 clones, of which roughly 90% are seen a single time; roughly 1% belongs to the top ten. The source material was PBMCs. These receptors all come from a woman between 18 and 30 years old in good health and CMV-seronegative.

The V and J genes are TRBV7-9 and TRBJ2-7; 8 bases are a match to TRBD1. V trimming: 4 bases; J trimming: 7 bases; junction bases outside the gene matches: 6. Germline V gene sequence: CDR1 SEHNR, CDR2 FQNEAQ (reference sequence). The CDR3 totals 13 residues. The CDR3 DNA sequence: TGTGCCAGCAGCTCCCTGACAGGGGAAGAGCAGTACTTC. This sequence encodes CASSSLTGEEQYF.

This clone was detected once. This rearrangement joins TRBV6-5 to TRBJ1-3; TRBD1 is a possible D gene (5 bases). Germline values: CDR1 MNHEY, CDR2 SVGAGI. The CDR3 has 13 amino acids. The V and J ends lost 8 bases and 3 bases respectively, with 11 bases between them. In DNA, the CDR3 is TGTGCCAGCGGGGGGACGTATGGAAACACCATATATTTT. It yields the protein CASGGTYGNTIYF.

The chain combines TRBV6-1 with TRBJ1-4; 7 bases line up with TRBD1. Losses at the gene ends were 1 base for V and 6 bases for J; bases not matched to a gene: 5. The CDR3 loop spans 15 amino acids. Germline V lookup: CDR1 MNHNS, CDR2 SASEGT. CDR3 protein: CASSEETGRDEKLFF. DNA of the CDR3: TGTGCCAGCAGTGAAGAGACAGGGAGAGATGAAAAACTGTTTTTT.

The chain uses TRBV5-1 and TRBJ2-1; the match to TRBD2 covers 12 bases. CDR3 length: 20 residues. CDR1 and CDR2 from the germline V gene are SGHRS and YFSETQ. With V trimmed by 4 bases and J by 1 base, 15 bases remained unmatched. CDR3 bases: TGCGCCAGCAGCCCGGATCCGACTAGCGGGAGCTTTGGGTCCTACAATGAGCAGTTCTTC. Amino acid sequence: CASSPDPTSGSFGSYNEQFF.

CDR3 sequence reads: CASSELGQASYEQYF. DNA of the CDR3: TGTGCCAGCAGTGAATTGGGACAGGCCTCCTACGAGCAGTACTTC. V and J are TRBV6-1 and TRBJ2-7; 8 bases line up with TRBD1. The V gene end was trimmed by 2 bases and the J gene end by 0 bases; junction bases not matched to a gene: 3. This CDR3 region has 15 residues. In germline, CDR1 is MNHNS, CDR2 SASEGT.

The chain carries TRBV5-4 and TRBJ2-1, with D hard to call. V lost 0 bases to trimming and J lost 8 bases, with 12 bases between them. The CDR3 length is 14 residues. Germline V gives CDR1 SGHNT, CDR2 YYREEE (reference sequence). The CDR3, as DNA: TGTGCCAGCAGCTTGGGGGCCGGTCGCGATGAGCAGTTCTTC. Amino acids: CASSLGAGRDEQFF. Together with reference TRBV5-4 and TRBJ2-1, the CDR3 gives the full variable domain: ETGVTQSPTHLIKTRGQQVTLRCSSQSGHNTVSWYQQALGQGPQFIFQYYREEENGRGNFPPRFSGLQFPNYSSELNVNALELDDSALYLCASSLGAGRDEQFFGPGTRLTVL.

The chain is built from TRBV19 and TRBJ2-6; 8 positions match TRBD1. This CDR3 is 14 amino acids long. Trimming cost V 10 bases and J 3 bases; bases outside gene matches: 5. Germline loops: CDR1 LNHDA, CDR2 SQIVND (reference sequence). CDR3 loop: CATQGAYGANVLTF. CDR3 sequence (DNA): TGTGCCACCCAGGGGGCATATGGGGCCAACGTCCTGACTTTC.

The CDR3 sequence is CASSARSNQPQHF. The CDR3 nucleotides read TGCGCCAGCAGTGCGCGGTCTAATCAGCCCCAGCATTTT. The chain has TRBV10-2 and TRBJ1-5; D gene ambiguous. Germline V gene sequence: CDR1 WSHSY, CDR2 SAAADI. The CDR3 covers 13 residues. Trimming took off 4 bases at V and 4 bases at J, with 8 bases between the two ends.

This clone was counted once. V usage is TRBV19 and J usage is TRBJ2-2, with TRBD2 identical over 7 bases. J gave up 0 bases and V 7 bases, and 5 bases lay outside the gene matches. Per the germline V gene, CDR1 is LNHDA and CDR2 is SQIVND (reference sequence). The CDR3 has 15 amino acids. The CDR3 region is CASKRGAPNTGELFF. The CDR3 bases are TGTGCCAGTAAGCGGGGAGCCCCGAACACCGGGGAGCTGTTTTTT.

The rearrangement uses TRBV6-5 and TRBJ2-3, with a weak D call TRBD2 (6 bases). The CDR3 is made up of 15 amino acids. V lost 2 bases, J lost 3 bases, and 12 bases lay in between. Germline loops: CDR1 MNHEY, CDR2 SVGAGI. The CDR3 here is CASSYVGGGTDTQYF. The CDR3 coding sequence is TGTGCCAGCAGTTACGTGGGAGGAGGTACAGATACGCAGTATTTT.

CDR3 region: CASSLEGGVYNEQFF. DNA of the CDR3: TGTGCCAGCAGTTTAGAGGGAGGAGTATACAATGAGCAGTTCTTC. The chain has TRBV25-1 and TRBJ2-1; D is perhaps TRBD2 (6 bases). Trimming pared 5 bases from V and 4 bases from J, leaving 15 bases between. The CDR3 totals 15 residues. CDR1 and CDR2 (germline): MGHDK, SYGVNS.

The chain recombines TRBV11-2 with TRBJ2-1; 9 bases are a match to TRBD1. Germline CDR1 is SGHAT and CDR2 is FQNNGV. V lost 2 bases and J lost 4; bases outside the gene matches: 6. This CDR3 contains 16 residues. CDR3 residues: CASSLNRDRAYNEQFF. CDR3 nucleotide sequence: TGTGCCAGCAGCTTAAACCGGGACAGGGCGTACAATGAGCAGTTCTTC.

The chain has TRBV6-1 and TRBJ1-6; TRBD1 aligns across 11 bases. This CDR3 has 23 residues. Per germline, CDR1 MNHNS and CDR2 SASEGT. J gave up 8 bases and V 0 bases, and 24 bases lay outside the gene matches. The CDR3 sequence is CASSEAYPSKWTGGVSRDSPLHF. The CDR3 bases are TGTGCCAGCAGTGAAGCGTACCCCTCTAAGTGGACAGGGGGCGTTTCACGGGATTCACCCCTCCACTTT.

The chain employs TRBV6-5 and TRBJ2-1; TRBD2 matches at 10 bases. In germline, CDR1 is MNHEY, CDR2 SVGAGI. V lost 2 bases and J lost 4; bases outside the gene matches: 2. The CDR3 length is 15 residues. The CDR3 bases are TGTGCCAGCAGTTACCGGACTAGCGGTTACAATGAGCAGTTCTTC. Its protein product is CASSYRTSGYNEQFF.

V and J are TRBV5-5 and TRBJ1-5; the D gene is possibly TRBD1 (6 bases). The germline CDR1 and CDR2 sequences are SGHKS and YYEKEE (reference sequence). The ends were cut back, 0 bases at V and 3 bases at J, with 10 bases in the middle. This CDR3 region has 15 residues. Written as DNA, the CDR3 is TGTGCCAGCAGCTTGGGTGCGGGGGCCAATCAGCCCCAGCATTTT. Protein sequence: CASSLGAGANQPQHF.

The chain combines TRBV9 with TRBJ1-5; 10 bases are a match to TRBD1. V shed 3 bases, J shed 6 bases, and the junction held 6 bases outside the gene matches. This CDR3 is built from 15 residues. The germline V gene has CDR1 SGDLS and CDR2 YYNGEE. The CDR3 spells CASSAGTGVGQPQHF. The CDR3 bases are TGTGCCAGCAGCGCCGGGACAGGGGTGGGTCAGCCCCAGCATTTT. The full variable domain, with the rest looked up from reference TRBV9 and TRBJ1-5, is DSGVTQTPKHLITATGQRVTLRCSPRSGDLSVYWYQQSLDQGLQFLIQYYNGEERAKGNILERFSAQQFPDLHSELNLSSLELGDSALYFCASSAGTGVGQPQHFGDGTRLSIL.

This clone was found once. The chain combines TRBV12-2 with TRBJ2-7; the table's D call of TRBD2 was not tested on the DNA. TRBV12-2 is termed a pseudogene. This CDR3 has 11 residues. Here the CDR3 reads CASRLFREQYF. The CDR3 DNA reads TGTGCAAGTCGCTTATTTCGCGAGCAGTACTTC.

The rearrangement joins TRBV2 to TRBJ2-5; the D gene is possibly TRBD1 (6 bases). The V end was cut by 3 bases, the J end by 2 bases, with 13 bases between. Germline V lookup: CDR1 SNHLY, CDR2 FYNNEI. The CDR3 loop spans 15 amino acids. The CDR3 spells CASSDLGGQQETQYF. The CDR3 bases are TGTGCCAGCAGTGATCTTGGGGGCCAGCAAGAGACCCAGTACTTC.

This sequence joins TRBV25-1 and TRBJ1-5; 7 bases fit TRBD1. The junction had 5 bases not matched to a gene; V was cut back by 3 bases and J by 3 bases. This CDR3 has 15 amino acids. Per germline, CDR1 MGHDK and CDR2 SYGVNS. The CDR3 sequence: CASSDSDRDNQPQHF. The CDR3 DNA reads TGTGCCAGCAGTGACTCAGACAGGGACAATCAGCCCCAGCATTTT. The full variable domain, in which reference TRBV25-1 and TRBJ1-5 provide the parts outside the CDR3, is EADIYQTPRYLVIGTGKKITLECSQTMGHDKMYWYQQDPGMELHLIHYSYGVNSTEKGDLSSESTVSRIRTEHFPLTLESARPSHTSQYLCASSDSDRDNQPQHFGDGTRLSIL.

CDR3 DNA: TGTGCCAGCAGCCCCCTTCAGGTGAGCAATCAGCCCCAGCATTTT. Encoded protein: CASSPLQVSNQPQHF. This chain connects TRBV28 to TRBJ1-5; D remains ambiguous. The CDR3 totals 15 residues. The ends were cut back, 6 bases at V and 1 base at J, with 13 bases in the middle. CDR1 and CDR2 (germline): MDHEN, SYDVKM. The full variable domain, completed using reference TRBV28 and TRBJ1-5, is DVKVTQSSRYLVKRTGEKVFLECVQDMDHENMFWYRQDPGLGLRLIYFSYDVKMKEKGDIPEGYSVSREKKERFSLILESASTNQTSMYLCASSPLQVSNQPQHFGDGTRLSIL.

The CDR3 DNA follows: TGCGCCAGCAGCCAAGAACAGGGCTATGGCTACACCTTC. The encoded protein is CASSQEQGYGYTF. The chain combines TRBV4-3 with TRBJ1-2; D is possibly TRBD1 (6 bases). This CDR3 contains 13 residues. Germline V gene sequence: CDR1 LGHNA, CDR2 YSLEER. Trimming removed 0 bases from V and 4 bases from J, with 6 bases in between.